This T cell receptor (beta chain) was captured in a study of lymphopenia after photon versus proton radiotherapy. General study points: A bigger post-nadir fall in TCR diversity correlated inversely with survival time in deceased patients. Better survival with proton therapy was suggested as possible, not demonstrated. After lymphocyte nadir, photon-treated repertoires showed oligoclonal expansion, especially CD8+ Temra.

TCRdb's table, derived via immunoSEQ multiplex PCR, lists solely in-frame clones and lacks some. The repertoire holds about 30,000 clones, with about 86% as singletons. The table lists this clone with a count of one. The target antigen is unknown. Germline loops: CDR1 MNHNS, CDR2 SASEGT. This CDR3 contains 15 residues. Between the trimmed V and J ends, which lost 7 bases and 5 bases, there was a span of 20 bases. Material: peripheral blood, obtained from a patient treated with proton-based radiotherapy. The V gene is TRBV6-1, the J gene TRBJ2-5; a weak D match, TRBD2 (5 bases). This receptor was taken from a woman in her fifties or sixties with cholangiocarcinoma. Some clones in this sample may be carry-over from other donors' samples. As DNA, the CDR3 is TGTGCCAGCACTCCAAGGAGGCCACCCGACGAGACCCAGTACTTC. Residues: CASTPRRPPDETQYF.